This T cell receptor beta chain stems from a study of T-cell reconstitution after alpha-beta-depleted transplantation in children. The CDR3 is 14 residues long. CDR1 and CDR2 from the germline V gene are DFQATT and SNEGSKA (reference sequence). The V and J ends lost 6 bases and 5 bases respectively, with 20 bases between them. Details on this clonotype: Its antigen is still unknown.

General study findings and limits: T cells produced anew were the main source of T-cell counts and diversity one year after transplant.

Unique molecular identifiers were incorporated when the TCRbeta library was constructed. TCRdb analysed the PCR reads with MiXCR anew, one entry per CDR3 protein. Of about 590,000 distinct CDR3 sequences listed, 10% to 15% are singletons. The receptor's source is a male patient younger than 18 who had a stem cell transplant for acute myeloid leukemia, so the T cells may come from the graft donor. This rearrangement joins TRBV20-1 to TRBJ2-7; D uncertain. Source: PBMCs, mostly from graft donor cells, taken 360 days after TCRalphabeta/CD19-depleted stem cell transplant. For the CDR3, the DNA is TGCAGTGCATCTCCCGAGGTCCCTATCAACGAGCAGTACTTC. Translation: CSASPEVPINEQYF.